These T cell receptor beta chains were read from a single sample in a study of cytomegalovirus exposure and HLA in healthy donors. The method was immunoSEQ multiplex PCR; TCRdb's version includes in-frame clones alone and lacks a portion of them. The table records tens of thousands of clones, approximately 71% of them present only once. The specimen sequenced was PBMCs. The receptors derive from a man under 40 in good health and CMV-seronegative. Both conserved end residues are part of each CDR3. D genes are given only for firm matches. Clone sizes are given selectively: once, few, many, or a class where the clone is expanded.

CASSLGVQGASNYGYTF	TGTGCCAGCAGCTTAGGGGTACAGGGGGCTAGTAACTATGGCTACACCTTC	TRBV13	TRBJ1-2	NA	17	TRBD1
CASSDRGHQPQHF	TGTGCCAGCAGTGACAGGGGGCATCAGCCCCAGCATTTT	TRBV25-1	TRBJ1-5	NA	13	TRBD1
CASSEGQLYGYTF	TGTGCCAGCAGTGAGGGACAGCTCTATGGCTACACCTTC	TRBV6-1	TRBJ1-2	few	13	TRBD1
CAWSVQGYSYEQYF	TGTGCCTGGAGTGTACAGGGGTACTCCTACGAGCAGTACTTC	TRBV30	TRBJ2-7	NA	14	TRBD1
CAISPTGRAPQYF	TGTGCCATCAGTCCGACAGGGAGAGCGCCCCAGTACTTC	TRBV10-3	TRBJ2-5	NA	13	TRBD1
CASSLEGAGPQETQYF	TGTGCCAGCAGCTTAGAAGGGGCAGGGCCCCAAGAGACCCAGTACTTC	TRBV7-9	TRBJ2-5	NA	16	NA
CASSFATSGRGYEQYF	TGTGCCAGCAGCTTTGCGACTAGCGGGAGGGGATACGAGCAGTACTTC	TRBV7-2	TRBJ2-7	NA	16	TRBD2
CASSRQLYEQYF	TGTGCCAGCAGCCGGCAACTATACGAGCAGTACTTC	TRBV28	TRBJ2-7	NA	12	NA
CSAGDSGSGNTIYF	TGCAGCGCTGGGGACTCAGGCTCTGGAAACACCATATATTTT	TRBV29-1	TRBJ1-3	NA	14	NA
CASSVSTARGEQYF	TGTGCCAGCAGCGTATCGACAGCCAGGGGGGAGCAGTACTTC	TRBV7-9	TRBJ2-7	few	14	TRBD1
CASSLGGLGQETQYF	TGTGCCAGCAGTTTAGGGGGACTAGGCCAAGAGACCCAGTACTTC	TRBV27	TRBJ2-5	few	15	TRBD2
CASSLVAGGSRVTDTQYF	TGTGCCAGCAGCTTAGTTGCGGGAGGCTCGCGGGTGACAGATACGCAGTATTTT	TRBV7-2	TRBJ2-3	NA	18	TRBD2
CASSEWGTSGYNEQFF	TGTGCCAGCAGTGAATGGGGGACTAGCGGCTACAATGAGCAGTTCTTC	TRBV2	TRBJ2-1	NA	16	TRBD2
CASSPTDREANVYGYTF	TGCGCCAGCAGCCCGACCGACAGGGAGGCGAACGTCTATGGCTACACCTTC	TRBV4-1	TRBJ1-2	NA	17	TRBD1
CASIPGQGADYGYTF	TGTGCCAGTATACCGGGACAGGGGGCTGACTATGGCTACACCTTC	TRBV19	TRBJ1-2	few	15	TRBD1
CSSSPQGAVGENTEAFF	TGTTCCAGCAGCCCACAGGGGGCTGTTGGAGAGAACACTGAAGCTTTCTTT	TRBV7-9	TRBJ1-1	NA	17	TRBD1
CASSAGQGHSGANVLTF	TGTGCCAGCAGCGCCGGACAGGGGCACTCTGGGGCCAACGTCCTGACTTTC	TRBV11-3	TRBJ2-6	NA	17	TRBD1
CASSSNRGADYYEQYF	TGTGCCAGCAGCTCCAACAGGGGCGCGGATTATTACGAGCAGTACTTC	TRBV7-9	TRBJ2-7	NA	16	TRBD1
CASSPVLGQGSAGELFF	TGTGCCAGCTCACCAGTCTTGGGACAGGGAAGCGCCGGGGAGCTGTTTTTT	TRBV18	TRBJ2-2	NA	17	TRBD1
CASSRTGYYEQYF	TGTGCCAGCAGTCGGACAGGATACTACGAGCAGTACTTC	TRBV6-1	TRBJ2-7	NA	13	TRBD1
CASSPGGQVYNEQFF	TGCGCCAGCAGCCCAGGGGGACAGGTTTACAATGAGCAGTTCTTC	TRBV4-3	TRBJ2-1	NA	15	TRBD1
CASALDRTQETQYF	TGCGCCAGCGCTCTGGACAGGACCCAAGAGACCCAGTACTTC	TRBV5-1	TRBJ2-5	once	14	TRBD1
CAIGREGSGNTIYF	TGTGCCATCGGGAGGGAGGGATCTGGAAACACCATATATTTT	TRBV10-3	TRBJ1-3	NA	14	NA
CASSPTRSPGVGEQYF	TGTGCCAGCTCACCGACTAGGAGCCCAGGAGTGGGGGAGCAGTACTTC	TRBV18	TRBJ2-7	few	16	NA
CASSLDYGLGPGEEQFF	TGTGCCAGCAGCTTGGACTATGGTTTAGGGCCAGGTGAGGAGCAGTTCTTC	TRBV7-9	TRBJ2-1	NA	17	NA
CASSWTSGRRSYNEQFF	TGTGCCAGCAGCTGGACTAGCGGGAGGCGCTCCTACAATGAGCAGTTCTTC	TRBV28	TRBJ2-1	NA	17	TRBD2
CASSAGQTNQPQHF	TGTGCCAGCAGCGCCGGACAAACTAATCAGCCCCAGCATTTT	TRBV9	TRBJ1-5	NA	14	NA
CASSLITDTQYF	TGTGCCAGCAGCCTTATCACAGATACGCAGTATTTT	TRBV5-6	TRBJ2-3	NA	12	NA
CASSRRVRQGGRNTGELFF	TGTGCCAGCAGTCGGAGGGTTAGACAGGGCGGTCGGAACACCGGGGAGCTGTTTTTT	TRBV27	TRBJ2-2	few	19	NA
CASRAPIRDRGKQYF	TGTGCCAGCAGAGCACCGATTAGGGACAGGGGCAAGCAGTACTTC	TRBV2	TRBJ2-7	few	15	TRBD1
CAISAAGAVYGYTF	TGTGCCATCAGTGCCGCGGGGGCGGTCTATGGCTACACCTTC	TRBV10-3	TRBJ1-2	NA	14	NA
CASSEPGTNTGELFF	TGTGCCAGCAGTGAGCCAGGGACGAACACCGGGGAGCTGTTTTTT	TRBV6-1	TRBJ2-2	NA	15	NA
CASIYDRAANTGELFF	TGCGCCAGTATCTACGACAGGGCAGCGAACACCGGGGAGCTGTTTTTT	TRBV10-1	TRBJ2-2	NA	16	TRBD1
CASSPREWSYNEQFF	TGTGCCAGCAGCCCTCGGGAGTGGAGTTACAATGAGCAGTTCTTC	TRBV5-4	TRBJ2-1	NA	15	NA
CRVYRGGDYEQYF	TGCAGAGTATACAGGGGGGGCGACTACGAGCAGTACTTC	TRBV29-1	TRBJ2-7	once	13	NA
CASSQVYGWANPQHF	TGCGCCAGCAGCCAAGTATACGGCTGGGCGAATCCCCAGCATTTT	TRBV4-3	TRBJ1-5	NA	15	NA
CASSAGNTEAFF	TGTGCCAGCAGCGCGGGCAACACTGAAGCTTTCTTT	TRBV7-2	TRBJ1-1	NA	12	NA
CASRAEGQGGEKLFF	TGTGCCAGCAGGGCCGAGGGACAGGGGGGTGAAAAACTGTTTTTT	TRBV4-2	TRBJ1-4	NA	15	TRBD1
CASSYFSGYNEQFF	TGTGCCAGCAGCTATTTCTCGGGTTACAATGAGCAGTTCTTC	TRBV5-6	TRBJ2-1	NA	14	NA
CAARGGRTGELFF	TGTGCCGCCCGGGGGGGTAGGACCGGGGAGCTGTTTTTT	TRBV19	TRBJ2-2	NA	13	TRBD2
CASSRSGRWADTQYF	TGTGCCAGCAGCCGTAGCGGGAGGTGGGCAGATACGCAGTATTTT	TRBV28	TRBJ2-3	NA	15	TRBD2
CASSPTGPTYEQYF	TGTGCCAGCAGCCCGACGGGTCCGACCTACGAGCAGTACTTC	TRBV6-5	TRBJ2-7	NA	14	NA
CASSEGAGGLVYNEQFF	TGCGCCAGCAGTGAGGGAGCGGGAGGGTTAGTCTACAATGAGCAGTTCTTC	TRBV10-2	TRBJ2-1	NA	17	TRBD2
CASSQDLAPAPYEQYF	TGCGCCAGCAGCCAAGATCTAGCGCCAGCCCCCTACGAGCAGTACTTC	TRBV4-1	TRBJ2-7	once	16	NA
CASSIWGEQFF	TGTGCCAGCAGTATTTGGGGCGAGCAGTTCTTC	TRBV25-1	TRBJ2-1	NA	11	NA
CASSPDRQYSGNTIYF	TGTGCCAGCAGCCCCGACCGACAGTACTCTGGAAACACCATATATTTT	TRBV5-6	TRBJ1-3	few	16	NA
CASSQGPVGGLDTGELFF	TGTGCCAGCAGCCAGGGACCAGTGGGGGGGCTCGACACCGGGGAGCTGTTTTTT	TRBV4-2	TRBJ2-2	few	18	NA
CASSRDRATTEAFF	TGTGCCAGCAGCCGGGACAGGGCCACAACTGAAGCTTTCTTT	TRBV4-2	TRBJ1-1	few	14	TRBD1
CASSLRLGTGGFTEAFF	TGTGCCAGCAGCTTAAGACTCGGGACAGGGGGCTTTACTGAAGCTTTCTTT	TRBV7-8	TRBJ1-1	NA	17	TRBD1
CASSLGRGTSFYEQYF	TGTGCCAGCAGCTTAGGGAGGGGCACTTCCTTCTACGAGCAGTACTTC	TRBV7-9	TRBJ2-7	NA	16	NA
CATLGQTTSYEQYF	TGTGCCACCTTGGGCCAGACCACCTCCTACGAGCAGTACTTC	TRBV28	TRBJ2-7	NA	14	NA
CASSLGSPSPSSGYTF	TGTGCCAGCAGTTTAGGCTCACCGTCCCCGTCCTCTGGCTACACCTTC	TRBV27	TRBJ1-2	NA	16	NA
CASSLFQGARVTEAFF	TGCGCCAGCAGCTTGTTTCAGGGGGCGAGAGTTACTGAAGCTTTCTTT	TRBV5-1	TRBJ1-1	NA	16	TRBD1
CASRNSEGYSYEQYF	TGTGCCAGCAGAAATAGCGAGGGCTACTCCTACGAGCAGTACTTC	TRBV7-2	TRBJ2-7	NA	15	NA